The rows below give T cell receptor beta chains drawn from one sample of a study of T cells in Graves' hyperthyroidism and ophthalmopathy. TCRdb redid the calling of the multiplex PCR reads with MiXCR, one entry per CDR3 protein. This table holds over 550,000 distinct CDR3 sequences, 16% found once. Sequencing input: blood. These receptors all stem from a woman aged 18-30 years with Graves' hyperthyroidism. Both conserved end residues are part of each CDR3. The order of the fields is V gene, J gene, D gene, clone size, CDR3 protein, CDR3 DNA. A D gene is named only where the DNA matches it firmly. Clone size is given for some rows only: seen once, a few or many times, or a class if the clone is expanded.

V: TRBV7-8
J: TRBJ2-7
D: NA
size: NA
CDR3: CASTLSAGGEQYF
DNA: TGTGCCAGCACCCTCAGCGCAGGGGGGGAGCAGTACTTC

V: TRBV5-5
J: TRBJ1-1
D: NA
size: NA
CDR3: CASYKNTEAFF
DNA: TGTGCCAGTTACAAGAACACTGAAGCTTTCTTT

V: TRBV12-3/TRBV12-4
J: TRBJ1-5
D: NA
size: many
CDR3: CASSRQYSNQPQHF
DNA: TGTGCCAGCAGTCGACAGTATAGCAATCAGCCCCAGCATTTT

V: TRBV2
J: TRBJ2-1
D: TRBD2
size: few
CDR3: CASSEGRGRAHYNEQFF
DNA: TGTGCCAGCAGTGAAGGGCGCGGGAGGGCCCATTACAATGAGCAGTTCTTC

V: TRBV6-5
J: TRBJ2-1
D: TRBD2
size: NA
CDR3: CASSYGREVSYNEQFF
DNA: TGTGCCAGCAGTTACGGCCGGGAGGTCTCCTACAATGAGCAGTTCTTC

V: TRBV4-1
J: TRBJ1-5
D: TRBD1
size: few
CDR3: CASSQVYRGRNQPQHF
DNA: TGCGCCAGCAGCCAAGTTTACAGGGGGCGGAATCAGCCCCAGCATTTT

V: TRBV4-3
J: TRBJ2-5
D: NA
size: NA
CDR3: CASSQDLRGPETQYF
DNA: TGCGCCAGCAGCCAAGACCTCAGGGGCCCAGAGACCCAGTACTTC

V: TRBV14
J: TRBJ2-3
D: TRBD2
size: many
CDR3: CASSRWTSGRTDTQYF
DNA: TGTGCCAGCAGCCGTTGGACTAGCGGGCGCACAGATACGCAGTATTTT

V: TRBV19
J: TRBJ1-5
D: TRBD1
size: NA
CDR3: CASSDRDDQPQHF
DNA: TGTGCCAGTAGTGACAGGGACGATCAGCCCCAGCATTTT

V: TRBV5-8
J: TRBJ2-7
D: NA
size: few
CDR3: CASSSYIQGPSYEQYF
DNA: TGTGCCAGCAGCTCGTATATTCAGGGTCCAAGCTACGAGCAGTACTTC

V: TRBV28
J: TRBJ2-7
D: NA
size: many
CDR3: CASSILYEQYF
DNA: TGTGCCAGCAGTATACTTTACGAGCAGTACTTC

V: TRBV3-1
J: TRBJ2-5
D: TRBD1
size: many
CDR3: CASSQGDSQETQYF
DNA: TGTGCCAGCAGCCAAGGGGACAGCCAAGAGACCCAGTACTTC

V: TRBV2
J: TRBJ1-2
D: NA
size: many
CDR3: CATYIQVSYGYTF
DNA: TGTGCCACCTATATACAGGTCTCCTATGGCTACACCTTC

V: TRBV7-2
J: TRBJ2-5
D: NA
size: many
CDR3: CASSEQAVIQETQYF
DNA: TGTGCCAGCAGCGAACAGGCCGTGATCCAAGAGACCCAGTACTTC

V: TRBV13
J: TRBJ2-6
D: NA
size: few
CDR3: CASSPLEDTGANVLTF
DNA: TGTGCCAGCAGCCCCCTGGAGGACACTGGGGCCAACGTCCTGACTTTC

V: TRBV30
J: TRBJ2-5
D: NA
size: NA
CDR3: CAWSRRAGVKEAQYF
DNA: TGTGCCTGGAGCCGGAGGGCAGGGGTAAAAGAGGCCCAGTACTTC

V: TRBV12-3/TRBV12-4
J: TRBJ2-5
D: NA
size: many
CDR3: CASSLFQSQETQYF
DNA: TGTGCCAGCAGTTTGTTTCAGAGCCAAGAGACCCAGTACTTC

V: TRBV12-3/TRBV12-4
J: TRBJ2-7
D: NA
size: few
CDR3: CASSSDNPYYEQYF
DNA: TGTGCCAGCAGTTCGGACAACCCCTACTACGAGCAGTACTTC

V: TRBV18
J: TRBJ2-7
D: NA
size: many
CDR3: CASSPPRGYEQYF
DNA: TGTGCCAGCTCACCTCCCCGAGGATACGAGCAGTACTTC

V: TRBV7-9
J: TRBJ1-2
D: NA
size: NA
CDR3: CASTKSGGAYYGYTF
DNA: TGTGCCAGCACGAAAAGCGGGGGCGCTTACTATGGCTACACCTTC

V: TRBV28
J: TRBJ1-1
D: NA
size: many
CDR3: CASSLWGSTNTEAFF
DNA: TGTGCCAGCAGTTTATGGGGCAGTACTAACACTGAAGCTTTCTTT

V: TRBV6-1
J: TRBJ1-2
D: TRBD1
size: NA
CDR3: CASSRGLGYGYTF
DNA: TGTGCCAGCAGCAGGGGGCTTGGCTATGGCTACACCTTC

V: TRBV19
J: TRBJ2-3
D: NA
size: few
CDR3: CASSIGRRTDTQYF
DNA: TGTGCCAGTAGTATAGGGCGTCGGACAGATACGCAGTATTTT

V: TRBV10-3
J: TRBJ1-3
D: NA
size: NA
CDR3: CAISDPLHRNTIYF
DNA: TGTGCCATCAGTGATCCACTTCACAGAAACACCATATATTTT

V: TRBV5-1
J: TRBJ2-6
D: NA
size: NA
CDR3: CASRSEDWNFSGANVLTF
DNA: TGCGCCAGCAGGTCCGAGGACTGGAACTTCTCTGGGGCCAACGTCCTGACTTTC

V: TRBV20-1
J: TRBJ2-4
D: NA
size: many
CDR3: CSTILRGRAKNIQYF
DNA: TGCAGTACCATATTGCGGGGACGGGCCAAAAACATTCAGTACTTC

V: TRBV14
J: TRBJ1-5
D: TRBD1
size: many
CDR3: CASSPRQGQPPAAQHF
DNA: TGTGCCAGCAGCCCCCGACAGGGGCAACCCCCGGCAGCCCAGCATTTT

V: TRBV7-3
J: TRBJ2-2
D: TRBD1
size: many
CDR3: CASSLQGEWTGELFF
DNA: TGTGCCAGCAGCTTGCAGGGGGAGTGGACCGGGGAGCTGTTTTTT

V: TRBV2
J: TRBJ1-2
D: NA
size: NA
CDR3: CASSDVLGYTF
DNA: TGTGCCAGCAGTGACGTTCTTGGCTACACCTTC

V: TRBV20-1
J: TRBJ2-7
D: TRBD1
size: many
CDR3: CSAQGDGEQYF
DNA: TGCAGTGCCCAGGGGGACGGCGAGCAGTACTTC

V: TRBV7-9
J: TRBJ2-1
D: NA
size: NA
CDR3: CASSPGFKWPRPNEQFF
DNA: TGTGCCAGCAGCCCGGGTTTCAAGTGGCCCCGTCCCAATGAGCAGTTCTTC

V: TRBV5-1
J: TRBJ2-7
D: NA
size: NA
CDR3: CASSLGGRNEQYF
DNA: TGCGCCAGCAGCTTGGGAGGGCGGAACGAGCAGTACTTC

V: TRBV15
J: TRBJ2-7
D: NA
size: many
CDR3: CATSRDRRASYEQYF
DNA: TGTGCCACCAGCAGAGATCGCAGGGCGTCCTACGAGCAGTACTTC

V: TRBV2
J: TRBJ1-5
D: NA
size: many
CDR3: CASSFLGGNQPQHF
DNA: TGTGCCAGCAGTTTTTTAGGTGGAAATCAGCCCCAGCATTTT

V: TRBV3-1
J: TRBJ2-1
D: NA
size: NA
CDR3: CASSQDMSVLYNEQFF
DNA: TGTGCCAGCAGCCAAGATATGAGCGTCCTGTACAATGAGCAGTTCTTC

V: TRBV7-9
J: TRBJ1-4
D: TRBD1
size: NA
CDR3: CASSLGGGFINEKLFF
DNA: TGTGCCAGCAGCCTAGGAGGGGGCTTTATTAATGAAAAACTGTTTTTT

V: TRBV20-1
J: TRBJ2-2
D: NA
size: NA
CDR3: CSARPSSKNTGELFF
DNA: TGCAGTGCTAGGCCCAGTAGCAAGAACACCGGGGAGCTGTTTTTT

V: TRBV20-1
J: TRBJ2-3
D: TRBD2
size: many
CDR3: CSARPLAATDTQYF
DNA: TGCAGTGCTAGGCCACTAGCGGCCACAGATACGCAGTATTTT

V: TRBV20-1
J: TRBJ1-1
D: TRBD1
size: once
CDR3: CSANPGTGDTEAFF
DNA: TGCAGTGCTAACCCCGGGACAGGGGACACTGAAGCTTTCTTT

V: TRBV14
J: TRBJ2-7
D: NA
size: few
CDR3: CASSRQGWEQYF
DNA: TGTGCCAGCAGTCGTCAGGGTTGGGAGCAGTACTTC

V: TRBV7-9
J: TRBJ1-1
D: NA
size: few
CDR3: CASSTQAQGGEDTEAFF
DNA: TGTGCCAGCAGCACACAGGCCCAGGGCGGGGAAGACACTGAAGCTTTCTTT

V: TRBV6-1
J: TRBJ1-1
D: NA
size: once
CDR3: CGSSLERNTEAFF
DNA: TGTGGCAGCTCCCTTGAACGGAACACTGAAGCTTTCTTT

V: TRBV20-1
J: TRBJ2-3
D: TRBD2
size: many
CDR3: CSARGSGSTDTQYF
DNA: TGCAGTGCTAGGGGTAGCGGGAGCACAGATACGCAGTATTTT

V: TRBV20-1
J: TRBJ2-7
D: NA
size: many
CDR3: CSARDPSGALRSYEQYF
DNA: TGCAGTGCTAGGGACCCCTCGGGGGCCCTCCGTTCCTACGAGCAGTACTTC

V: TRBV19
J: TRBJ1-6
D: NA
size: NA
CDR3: CASSSSYNSPLHF
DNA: TGTGCCAGTTCGAGCTCCTATAATTCACCCCTCCACTTT

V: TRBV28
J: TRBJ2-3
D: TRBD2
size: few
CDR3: CASTVLWAAGDINTQYF
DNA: TGTGCCAGCACAGTTTTGTGGGCGGCGGGAGATATAAATACGCAGTATTTT

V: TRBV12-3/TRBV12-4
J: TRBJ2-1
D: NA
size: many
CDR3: CASSFTARNEQFF
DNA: TGTGCCAGCAGTTTTACAGCACGGAATGAGCAGTTCTTC

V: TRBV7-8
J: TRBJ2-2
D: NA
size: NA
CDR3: CASSLRGGAGGELFF
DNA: TGTGCCAGCAGCTTAAGGGGGGGGGCCGGCGGGGAGCTGTTTTTT

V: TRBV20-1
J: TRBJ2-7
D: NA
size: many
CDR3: CSAREQGGANYEQYF
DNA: TGCAGTGCTAGAGAGCAGGGGGGAGCGAACTACGAGCAGTACTTC

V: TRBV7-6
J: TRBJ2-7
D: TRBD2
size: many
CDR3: CASSLAPPGTSETYEQYF
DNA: TGTGCCAGCAGCTTAGCGCCCCCCGGGACTAGCGAGACCTACGAGCAGTACTTC

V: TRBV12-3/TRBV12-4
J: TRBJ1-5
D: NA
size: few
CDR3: CASSLAASNQPQHF
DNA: TGTGCCAGCAGTTTGGCAGCCAGCAATCAGCCCCAGCATTTT

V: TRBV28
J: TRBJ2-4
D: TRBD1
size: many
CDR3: CASSSDRGGAKNIQYF
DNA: TGTGCCAGCAGTTCAGACAGGGGGGGAGCCAAAAACATTCAGTACTTC

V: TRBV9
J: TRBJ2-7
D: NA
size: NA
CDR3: CASSVGRTNERYF
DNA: TGTGCCAGCAGCGTAGGGAGGACTAACGAGCGGTACTTC

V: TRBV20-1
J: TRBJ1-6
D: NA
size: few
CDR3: CSARDRQASSYNSPLHF
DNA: TGCAGTGCTAGAGATCGACAGGCCAGCTCCTATAATTCACCCCTCCACTTT

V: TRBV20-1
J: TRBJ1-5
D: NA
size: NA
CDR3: CSAAGGALYSNQPQHF
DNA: TGCAGTGCGGCTGGTGGGGCCCTGTATAGCAATCAGCCCCAGCATTTT

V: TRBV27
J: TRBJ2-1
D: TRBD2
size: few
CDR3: CASSELAGVPSYNEQFF
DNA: TGTGCCAGCAGTGAACTAGCGGGGGTCCCCTCCTACAATGAGCAGTTCTTC

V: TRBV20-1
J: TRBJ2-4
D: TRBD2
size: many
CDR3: CSAREPGLAGPRGLNIQYF
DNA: TGCAGTGCTAGAGAACCGGGACTAGCGGGTCCTAGGGGCCTAAACATTCAGTACTTC

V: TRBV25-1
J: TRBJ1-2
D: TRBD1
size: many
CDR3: CASSRGTNYGYTF
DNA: TGTGCCAGCAGCAGGGGGACTAACTATGGCTACACCTTC

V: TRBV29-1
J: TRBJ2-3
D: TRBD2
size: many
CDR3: CSVYRSSGGFSTDTQYF
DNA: TGCAGCGTTTACCGATCTAGCGGGGGATTTAGCACAGATACGCAGTATTTT

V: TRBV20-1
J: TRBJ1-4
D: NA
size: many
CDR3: CSARWAAVNEKLFF
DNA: TGCAGTGCTAGATGGGCAGCGGTTAATGAAAAACTGTTTTTT